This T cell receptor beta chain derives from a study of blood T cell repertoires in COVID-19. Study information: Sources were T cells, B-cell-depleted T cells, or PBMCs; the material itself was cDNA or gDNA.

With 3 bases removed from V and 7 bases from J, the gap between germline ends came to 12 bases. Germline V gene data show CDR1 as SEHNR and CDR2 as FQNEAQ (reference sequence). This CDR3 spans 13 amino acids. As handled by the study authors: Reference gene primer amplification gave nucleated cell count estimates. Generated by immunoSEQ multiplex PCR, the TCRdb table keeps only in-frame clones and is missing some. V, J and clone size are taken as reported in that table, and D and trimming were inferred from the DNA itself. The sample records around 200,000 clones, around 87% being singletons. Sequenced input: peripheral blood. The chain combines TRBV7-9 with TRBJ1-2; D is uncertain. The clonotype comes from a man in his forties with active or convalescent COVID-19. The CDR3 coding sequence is TGTGCCAGCAGCTTTCCGGAGCTTGGTGGCTACACCTTC. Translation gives CASSFPELGGYTF.